These T cell receptor beta chains were read from a single sample in a study of T cell responses to AZD1222 COVID-19 vaccine. Profiling relied on immunoSEQ multiplex PCR, and the TCRdb table lists in-frame clones only, not all of them. The sample gives just over 80,000 clones, 90% of which show up once; over 5.5% is in the top ten. The material was peripheral blood, obtained on day 0 of AZD1222 vaccination. The receptors here all came from an adult in good health. The CDR3 runs from the conserved cysteine through the conserved F or W. The D gene is left open where the match is weak. Only part of the rows carry a size: once, few, many, or a class if the clone is expanded.

>TRBV5-1|NA|NA|TRBJ1-1
TGCGCCAGCAGCTTCGAACCTGTCACTGAAGCTTTCTTT
CASSFEPVTEAFF
>TRBV10-3|NA|many|TRBJ1-3
TGTGCCATCAGCTCTGGAAACACCATATATTTT
CAISSGNTIYF
>TRBV11-1|TRBD1|NA|TRBJ1-4
TGTGCCAGCAGCCAGCCGGGACAGGGAGAGAAAAAACTGTTTTTT
CASSQPGQGEKKLFF
>TRBV30|NA|NA|TRBJ1-3
TGTGCCTGGAACCGGGGGGAGGGCAGGGTTTATTTT
CAWNRGEGRVYF
>TRBV27|TRBD1|NA|TRBJ1-2
TGTGCCAGCAGTTTAGGGGGAGGGACAGCCCTCATGGATGGCTACACCTTC
CASSLGGGTALMDGYTF
>TRBV7-8|NA|NA|TRBJ1-6
TGTGCCAGCAGCTCATACAGTTCCACCAGCTCCTATAATTCACCCCTCCACTTT
CASSSYSSTSSYNSPLHF
>TRBV7-8|TRBD1|NA|TRBJ2-5
TGTGCCAGCAGCTCCACCGGACAGGGACAAGAGACCCAGTACTTC
CASSSTGQGQETQYF
>TRBV6-1|TRBD1|NA|TRBJ1-5
TGTGCCAGCAGTGATCGGACAGGGTGGGTAAGCCAGCCCCAGCATTTT
CASSDRTGWVSQPQHF
>TRBV2|TRBD1|NA|TRBJ2-7
TGTGCCAGCAGACCGGGACAGGGGCCCTACGAGCAGTACTTC
CASRPGQGPYEQYF
>TRBV16|NA|NA|TRBJ1-5
TGTGCCAGCAGCCAATCGCAGGGGAACAATCAGCCCCAGCATTTT
CASSQSQGNNQPQHF
>TRBV11-3|NA|NA|TRBJ1-4
TGTGCCAGCAGCCCCCATAATGAAAAACTGTTTTTT
CASSPHNEKLFF
>TRBV4-1|NA|once|TRBJ2-7
TGCGCCAGCAGCCAAGATCGGGCTACAGGGAACTACGAGCAGTACTTC
CASSQDRATGNYEQYF
>TRBV18|NA|NA|TRBJ1-2
TGTGCCAGCTCACCGACAGTGGAGGACTATGGCTACACCTTC
CASSPTVEDYGYTF
>TRBV29-1|TRBD1|NA|TRBJ1-2
TGCAGCGTTGATGGCTATACCGGGACAGGGGGCAACTATGGCTACACCTTC
CSVDGYTGTGGNYGYTF
>TRBV28|TRBD2|once|TRBJ2-1
TGTGCCAGCAGTTCGGTAGCGGGGGGGCCTCAAAATGAGCAGTTCTTC
CASSSVAGGPQNEQFF
>TRBV6-1|NA|NA|TRBJ1-1
TGTGCCAGCAGTGAAAGGTACCTTACCGGCGCTGAAGCTTTCTTT
CASSERYLTGAEAFF
>TRBV7-6|TRBD1|NA|TRBJ1-4
TGTGCCAGCAGAAACCGGGACAGGACCTTTGAAAAACTGTTTTTT
CASRNRDRTFEKLFF
>TRBV6-4|NA|NA|TRBJ1-2
TGTGCCAGCAGTGACGGGGTCCGCTATGGCTACACCTTC
CASSDGVRYGYTF
>TRBV3-1/TRBV3-2|NA|NA|TRBJ1-2
TGTGCCAGCAGCCACCCCCGGGTGATGTGGGGCTACACCTTC
CASSHPRVMWGYTF
>TRBV5-6|NA|NA|TRBJ1-2
TGTGCCAGCAGCAAAAGTCGGGTCGGTGGCTACACCTTC
CASSKSRVGGYTF
>TRBV12-3/TRBV12-4|NA|NA|TRBJ1-2
TGTGCCAGCAGGTCTCCAGGATTCTATGGCTACACCTTC
CASRSPGFYGYTF
>TRBV5-8|TRBD1|NA|TRBJ1-1
TGTGCCAGCAGCTGGGGACAGGGGAAGAACACTGAAGCTTTCTTT
CASSWGQGKNTEAFF